Below are 7 T cell receptor beta chains sequenced from a single sample in a study of low-dose radiotherapy and immunotherapy resistance in tumors. First-strand cDNA relied on TRAV- and TRBV-specific primers spanning alpha and beta chains. TCR amplification used roughly 18 PCR cycles, a constant-region primer and a V-primer adapter. MiXCR was run by TCRdb on the reads, yielding one entry per CDR3 protein. Found here are around 17,000 distinct CDR3 sequences, about 70% of them singletons; the top ten hold 5.5% to 7%. The origin of the receptors is a human donor with advanced metastatic prostate, ovarian, gallbladder or colorectal cancer (not recorded which). This table probably holds off-target reads from a library built for another chain.

This chain links TRBV5-1 with TRBJ2-3; either TRBD1 or TRBD2 may supply D (5 bases each). Germline lookup yields CDR1 SGHRS and CDR2 YFSETQ. The CDR3 is 18 amino acids. V was shortened by 0 bases and J by 1 base, with 18 bases between the two germline ends. In DNA form, the CDR3 reads TGCGCCAGCAGCTTGGCCGTGGGGATGGGACGTCGCACAGATACGCAGTATTTT. Translating it yields CASSLAVGMGRRTDTQYF.

The chain combines TRBV9 with TRBJ2-1; 10 bases match TRBD2. The germline V gene has CDR1 SGDLS and CDR2 YYNGEE. The CDR3 is made up of 17 amino acids. V shed 2 bases, J shed 4 bases, and the junction held 9 bases outside the gene matches. The CDR3 protein is CASSVGLAGVNYNEQFF. The CDR3 region has the DNA TGTGCCAGCAGCGTCGGTCTAGCGGGGGTCAATTACAATGAGCAGTTCTTC.

This chain uses TRBV4-1 with TRBJ2-6, with D unresolved. CDR3 length: 19 residues. Germline V gene lookup returns CDR1 MGHRA and CDR2 YSYEKL. Deletions cut 0 bases from V and 0 bases from J, with 15 bases between. The CDR3 DNA reads TGCGCCAGCAGCCAAGATCCCGGAACAGTGAACTCTGGGGCCAACGTCCTGACTTTC. Protein sequence: CASSQDPGTVNSGANVLTF.

This chain joins TRBV24-1 and TRBJ2-7; no reliable D call. The CDR3 totals 13 residues. V gave up 2 bases and J gave up 3 bases, with 7 bases separating them. Germline V gene data show CDR1 as KGHDR and CDR2 as SFDVKD. The CDR3 region is CATSDSPGYEQYF. The CDR3 nucleotides read TGTGCCACCAGTGATTCCCCAGGCTACGAGCAGTACTTC.

In this sample, this clonotype turned up a few times. The chain uses TRBV28 and TRBJ1-5, with D perhaps matching TRBD1 (6 bases). There are 14 residues in the CDR3. Germline V lookup: CDR1 MDHEN, CDR2 SYDVKM. Trimming took off 7 bases at V and 6 bases at J, with 16 bases between the two ends. The CDR3 sequence: CASNGQITAQPQHF. CDR3 nucleotide sequence: TGTGCCAGCAACGGACAGATCACCGCTCAGCCCCAGCATTTT.

The V gene is TRBV5-1, the J gene TRBJ2-2; D gene ambiguous. This CDR3 has 14 residues. Germline assignment: CDR1 SGHRS and CDR2 YFSETQ. Between the trimmed V and J ends, which lost 4 bases and 0 bases, there was a span of 7 bases. This CDR3 reads CASSENPNTGELFF. CDR3 DNA sequence: TGCGCCAGCAGCGAGAATCCGAACACCGGGGAGCTGTTTTTT.

The chain has TRBV24-1 and TRBJ1-5, with D unclear. The CDR3 runs to 13 residues. Trimming took off 5 bases at V and 2 bases at J, with 6 bases between the two ends. CDR1 and CDR2 from the germline V gene are KGHDR and SFDVKD. The CDR3 reads CATSARGNQPQHF. The CDR3 DNA reads as TGTGCCACCAGTGCTCGGGGCAATCAGCCCCAGCATTTT.